Here is one TCR beta chain with its context. This sample is part of a study of blood T cell repertoires in COVID-19. The authors' processing: Reference gene primer amplification yielded estimated nucleated cell counts. Clones were sequenced by immunoSEQ multiplex PCR, and TCRdb holds only the in-frame ones, with some missing. V, J and clone size are taken as reported in that table, and D and trimming were inferred from the DNA itself. The table lists about 310,000 clones, 90% of them singletons, with approximately 0.98% in the top ten. Those enrolled in Seattle joined during active infection and were followed longitudinally afterward. The origin of this receptor is a middle-aged woman with COVID-19, enrolled during active disease. Sample: peripheral blood.

In DNA, the CDR3 is TGTGCCAGCACCTCGACATTCCATGAGCAGTTCTTC. Amino acids: CASTSTFHEQFF. This sequence joins TRBV6-6 and TRBJ2-1; D ambiguous. Per germline, CDR1 MNHNY and CDR2 SVGAGI (reference sequence). This CDR3 has 12 residues. The V end was cut by 7 bases, the J end by 8 bases, with 12 bases between.